The 9 T cell receptor beta chains below come from one sample, sequenced in a study of cytomegalovirus exposure and HLA in healthy donors. It was with 60 Vbeta and 13 Jbeta primers that the PCR ran. The protocol was immunoSEQ multiplex PCR, while the TCRdb copy is restricted to in-frame clones and leaves out a portion. The data hold around 190,000 clones, with around 79% observed a single time. Material for sequencing was PBMCs. The receptor source for this set is a woman younger than 35 in good health and CMV-seronegative.

The gene calls are TRBV7-9 and TRBJ1-6; D is unresolved. This CDR3 has 14 amino acids. The germline V gene encodes CDR1 SEHNR and CDR2 FQNEAQ (reference sequence). The ends were cut back, 4 bases at V and 7 bases at J, with 11 bases in the middle. The CDR3 region has the DNA TGTGCCAGCAGCTCCGGGTACTCCAATTCACCCCTCCACTTT. It yields the protein CASSSGYSNSPLHF.

As concerns this clone: Here the CDR3 omits its conserved ending phenylalanine or tryptophan, so a read error is the likely source. It is unclear where the CDR3 begins or ends on the DNA, so no DNA is shown, and the CDR3 is as TCRdb lists it. The chain has TRBV9 and TRBJ1-6. The CDR3 is made up of 8 amino acids, end residues included. Germline lookup yields CDR1 SGDLS and CDR2 YYNGEE. The CDR3 protein is CASSAGID.

The rearrangement uses TRBV9 and TRBJ2-2; 11 nucleotides match TRBD2. The CDR3 has 16 residues. With 0 bases clipped from V and 4 bases from J, the junction kept 2 bases outside the gene matches. CDR1 and CDR2 (germline): SGDLS, YYNGEE. The CDR3 sequence: CASSVGLAGTTGELFF. CDR3 bases: TGTGCCAGCAGCGTAGGACTAGCGGGGACCACCGGGGAGCTGTTTTTT.

The CDR3 nucleotides read TGTGCCAGCAGTTTAACGGCGCGGGGCGGGGAGCTGTTTTTT. It encodes CASSLTARGGELFF. The chain joins TRBV28 to TRBJ2-2; possibly TRBD2 for D (6 bases). V lost 2 bases and J 7 bases, leaving 11 bases between the germline ends. The CDR3 has 14 residues. Germline V CDR1 and CDR2: MDHEN, SYDVKM. Filled out from reference TRBV28 and TRBJ2-2, the complete variable domain reads DVKVTQSSRYLVKRTGEKVFLECVQDMDHENMFWYRQDPGLGLRLIYFSYDVKMKEKGDIPEGYSVSREKKERFSLILESASTNQTSMYLCASSLTARGGELFFGEGSRLTVL.

The rearrangement links TRBV6-5 to TRBJ1-5; TRBD1 matches at 8 bases. Germline V gene lookup returns CDR1 MNHEY and CDR2 SVGAGI. This CDR3 contains 12 residues. V was clipped by 0 bases and J by 12 bases; unmatched bases: 1. The CDR3 coding sequence is TGTGCCAGCAGTTACTCGGGACAGGTCCAGCATTTT. Its protein product is CASSYSGQVQHF.

The V gene is TRBV7-2, the J gene TRBJ1-6, with no clear D. Germline CDR1 and CDR2: SGHTA and FQGNSA. The CDR3 consists of 14 residues. Trimming removed 7 bases at V and 6 bases at J, with 13 bases between. The CDR3 loop reads CASTRVAVNSPLHF. CDR3 coding DNA: TGTGCCAGCACCCGGGTGGCAGTTAATTCACCCCTCCACTTT. Based on the CDR3 plus reference TRBV7-2 and TRBJ1-6, the full variable domain is GAGVSQSPSNKVTEKGKDVELRCDPISGHTALYWYRQSLGQGLEFLIYFQGNSAPDKSGLPSDRFSAERTGGSVSTLTIQRTQQEDSAVYLCASTRVAVNSPLHFGNGTRLTVT.

This clone was seen a handful of times. The chain links TRBV28 to TRBJ1-2; a weak D match, TRBD1 (6 bases). CDR3 size: 15 residues. Germline V gene data show CDR1 as MDHEN and CDR2 as SYDVKM. Trimming removed 3 bases at V and 8 bases at J, with 19 bases between. This chain's CDR3 is CASSFGQGTKGGYTF. CDR3 sequence (DNA): TGTGCCAGCAGTTTCGGCCAGGGGACAAAAGGCGGCTACACCTTC.

This clone was recorded only once. The rearrangement links TRBV6-5 to TRBJ2-2, with 8 nucleotides matching TRBD2. The V gene's germline CDR1 is MNHEY and CDR2 SVGAGI. J gave up 7 bases and V 6 bases, and 10 bases lay outside the gene matches. This CDR3 region has 15 residues. The CDR3 here is CASRPKREWGGELFF. CDR3 DNA sequence: TGTGCCAGCAGACCTAAGCGGGAGTGGGGCGGGGAGCTGTTTTTT.

This clone appeared once. CDR3 sequence reads: CASQTLQGTYEQYF. The CDR3, as DNA: TGTGCCAGCCAAACCCTACAGGGCACCTACGAGCAGTACTTC. V and J are TRBV27 and TRBJ2-7; TRBD1 might be the D (6 bases). CDR3 length: 14 residues. Germline V gene lookup returns CDR1 MNHEY and CDR2 SMNVEV (reference sequence). V dropped 8 bases and J dropped 2 bases, with 16 bases sitting between them.